Described below is a single T cell receptor beta chain sequence and its context. The record originates from a study of blood T cell repertoires in COVID-19. Whole-study context: PBMCs, B-cell-depleted T cells, or T cells were the source of the cDNA or gDNA that made up the material.

Germline-derived CDR1 and CDR2 are MNHEY and SVGEGT. The J segment lost 7 bases and the V segment lost 3 bases, leaving 10 bases of the junction unmatched. This CDR3 has 15 amino acids. TCRdb's table, derived via immunoSEQ multiplex PCR, lists solely in-frame clones and lacks some. The profile covers some 290,000 clones, with 90% to 95% appearing a single time and around 4.2% taken by the ten largest. Sample: PBMCs or T cells enriched from blood (not recorded which). The TCR sequence derives from a woman younger than 45 who had been exposed to COVID-19. The chain uses TRBV6-2 or TRBV6-3 and TRBJ2-7; 9 bases are shared with TRBD2. CDR3 DNA: TGTGCCAGCAGTTATTTTGGCGGGGGGGCCGTAGAGCAGTACTTC. It is translated as CASSYFGGGAVEQYF.